Following are 2 T cell receptor beta chains from one sample sequenced in a study of blood T cell repertoires in COVID-19. The table came from immunoSEQ multiplex PCR; TCRdb's copy has only in-frame clones and leaves some out. This sample yields about 88,000 clones, of which around 85% are seen a single time; roughly 15% belongs to the top ten. The source material was peripheral blood. The receptors originated from a woman aged 70-85 years with acute or convalescent COVID-19.

The chain uses TRBV27 and TRBJ2-7; D unresolved. V was pared by 4 bases and J by 6 bases, with 7 bases between. The CDR3 totals 11 residues. Looked up from germline, CDR1 is MNHEY and CDR2 is SMNVEV (reference sequence). The CDR3 here is CASSSGFEQYV. The DNA of the CDR3 is TGTGCCAGCAGTTCAGGATTCGAGCAGTACGTC.

This sequence joins TRBV19 and TRBJ1-6, with D perhaps TRBD1 (6 bases). This CDR3 is built from 15 residues. Looked up from germline, CDR1 is LNHDA and CDR2 is SQIVND (reference sequence). Trimming pared 6 bases from V and 6 bases from J, leaving 15 bases between. The DNA for the CDR3 is TGTGCCAGTAGACGAGATACAGGGACTAATTCACCCCTCCACTTT. Protein product: CASRRDTGTNSPLHF.